This TCR beta chain was sequenced for a study of blood T cell repertoires in COVID-19. Study information: Acute and convalescent COVID-19 specimens originated in the United States, Italy and Spain.

From germline, CDR1 is DFQATT and CDR2 SNEGSKA (reference sequence). CDR3 size: 11 residues. V was clipped by 6 bases and J by 5 bases, with 10 bases between them. Some clones are missing from TCRdb's copy, which holds only in-frame ones; the method was immunoSEQ multiplex PCR. The table records approximately 190,000 clones, 84% of them present only once. The sequenced material came from peripheral blood. The sequence was collected from a man in his thirties or forties with active or convalescent COVID-19. The V gene is TRBV20-1, the J gene TRBJ2-5; a possible D gene is TRBD2 (6 bases). This CDR3 reads CSALARETQYF. The CDR3 bases are TGCAGTGCCCTAGCGAGGGAGACCCAGTACTTC.